This is a list of T cell receptor beta chains from one sample in a study of T-cell memory formation after mild COVID-19. One entry per CDR3 protein, called by TCRdb with MiXCR from the 5' RACE reads. The data hold 300,000 to 350,000 distinct CDR3 sequences, with about an eighth observed a single time. Sequencing was performed on PBMCs or a T cell subset sorted from them (not recorded which). These receptors were obtained from a man younger than 35 who had mild COVID-19 (a few samples of this study predate the infection). Cell type and time point are not known. Each CDR3 is given with its conserved first and last residue.

J: TRBJ1-1; V: TRBV20-1; CDR3: CSANAGVFTEAFF
J: TRBJ1-2; V: TRBV20-1; CDR3: CSARDLGASSGYTF
J: TRBJ1-6; V: TRBV20-1; CDR3: CSGRLTAYNSPLHF
J: TRBJ2-1; V: TRBV7-2; CDR3: CASSGLAGGRAYNEQFF
J: TRBJ2-1; V: TRBV4-3; CDR3: CASSQVLASSSYNEQFF
J: TRBJ1-2; V: TRBV4-2; CDR3: CASSQDGSGASYGYTF
J: TRBJ1-5; V: TRBV19; CDR3: CASSIGPGGGQPQHF
J: TRBJ2-3; V: TRBV9; CDR3: CASSVEGGPYTQYF
J: TRBJ2-7; V: TRBV7-2; CDR3: CASSPIGEGGYEQYF
J: TRBJ1-1; V: TRBV29-1; CDR3: CSVEQSMNTEAFF
J: TRBJ1-4; V: TRBV7-2; CDR3: CASSLGGGQGEKLFF
J: TRBJ1-2; V: TRBV12-3/TRBV12-4; CDR3: CASTHGGDYGYTF
J: TRBJ2-5; V: TRBV4-3; CDR3: CASSPDRGETQYF
J: TRBJ1-5; V: TRBV9; CDR3: CASSGGDAPIQPQHF
J: TRBJ2-3; V: TRBV6-2/TRBV6-3; CDR3: CASSYLTSGGLSTDTQYF
J: TRBJ2-5; V: TRBV5-1; CDR3: CASSQTGAGETQYF
J: TRBJ1-2; V: TRBV18; CDR3: CASSHNQVTYGYTF
J: TRBJ2-5; V: TRBV18; CDR3: CASSPPGGSETQYF
J: TRBJ1-1; V: TRBV7-9; CDR3: CASSLMGAPYEAFF
J: TRBJ1-2; V: TRBV5-1; CDR3: CASSLDGYSYGYNF
J: TRBJ1-6; V: TRBV2; CDR3: CASSEVSNSPLHF
J: TRBJ1-5; V: TRBV27; CDR3: CASSPLDRRTSNQPQHF
J: TRBJ1-6; V: TRBV7-2; CDR3: CASSLVTVNSPLHF
J: TRBJ1-4; V: TRBV6-2/TRBV6-3; CDR3: CASEGVLGKLFF
J: TRBJ1-4; V: TRBV12-3/TRBV12-4; CDR3: CASSLYSTNEKLFF
J: TRBJ2-5; V: TRBV5-1; CDR3: CASSVWAQETQYF
J: TRBJ1-2; V: TRBV6-2/TRBV6-3; CDR3: CASSRISSTSGYTF
J: TRBJ1-5; V: TRBV6-5; CDR3: CASSYSGVRNQPQHF
J: TRBJ1-5; V: TRBV3-1; CDR3: CASSQGTGGGNQPQHF
J: TRBJ2-3; V: TRBV6-5; CDR3: CASSYYIAGGGTQYF
J: TRBJ2-1; V: TRBV7-9; CDR3: CASSFVGRGAEEQFF
J: TRBJ1-1; V: TRBV19; CDR3: CASSTRDSRTTEAFF
J: TRBJ2-3; V: TRBV20-1; CDR3: CSASRRQGTDTQYF
J: TRBJ1-5; V: TRBV10-3; CDR3: CAISEDRESQPQHF
J: TRBJ2-7; V: TRBV30; CDR3: CAWNLGRQGVSEQYF
J: TRBJ2-7; V: TRBV4-3; CDR3: CASSQGISSYEQYF
J: TRBJ1-1; V: TRBV27; CDR3: CASSFSARQGFNTEAFF
J: TRBJ2-1; V: TRBV28; CDR3: CASSPGTSGDHEQFF
J: TRBJ2-7; V: TRBV18; CDR3: CASSPGVGRGGDEQYF
J: TRBJ2-7; V: TRBV6-1; CDR3: CASSAGTDYEQYF
J: TRBJ2-2; V: TRBV9; CDR3: CASSVVGRPGTGELFF
J: TRBJ2-5; V: TRBV12-3/TRBV12-4; CDR3: CASRETSSSQETQYF
J: TRBJ2-2; V: TRBV7-7; CDR3: CARGVQDPTGELFF
J: TRBJ1-5; V: TRBV7-2; CDR3: CASSLGHYGNQPQHF
J: TRBJ2-2; V: TRBV7-2; CDR3: CASSLGSSGVERTGELFF
J: TRBJ2-7; V: TRBV5-1; CDR3: CASSGMGSSYEQYF
J: TRBJ2-5; V: TRBV24-1; CDR3: CATSQGEETQYF
J: TRBJ2-1; V: TRBV7-6; CDR3: CASSALAGGQAYNEQFF